The source of this T cell receptor beta chain is a study of cytomegalovirus exposure and HLA in healthy donors. The PCR ran on 60 Vbeta and 13 Jbeta primers. TCRdb's copy holds only in-frame clones and misses some; the assay was immunoSEQ multiplex PCR. The sample has around 150,000 clones, roughly 70% seen once. The TCR originated in a man in his fifties or sixties in good health and CMV-seropositive. Input material: PBMCs.

The CDR3 sequence is CASIPEGGNYGYTF. Here the CDR3 DNA reads TGTGCCAGCATTCCCGAAGGGGGCAATTATGGCTACACCTTC. This chain uses TRBV2 with TRBJ1-2, with 7 bases fitting TRBD1. Germline CDR1 is SNHLY and CDR2 is FYNNEI. V lost 7 bases, J lost 5 bases, and 10 bases stayed unmatched. The CDR3 totals 14 residues.